What follows are 4 T cell receptor beta chains derived from one specimen sequenced in a study of immune evolution from preneoplasia to lung adenocarcinoma. Clones were sequenced by immunoSEQ multiplex PCR, and TCRdb holds only the in-frame ones, with some missing. This table has just over 14,000 clones, more than 75% appearing once. The specimen was FFPE minimally invasive lung adenocarcinoma tissue. The receptor source for this set is a person aged 60 to 85 with lung adenocarcinoma.

This clone is medium-sized within its sample. The chain is built from TRBV5-1 and TRBJ1-1; the D is unclear. The V end lost 2 bases, the J end lost 0 bases, and 11 bases lay between the germline ends. Per the germline V gene, CDR1 is SGHRS and CDR2 is YFSETQ. CDR3 length: 15 residues. This chain's CDR3 is CASSFTQSMNTEAFF. In DNA, the CDR3 is TGCGCCAGCAGCTTTACTCAGTCTATGAACACTGAAGCTTTCTTT.

The chain links TRBV18 to TRBJ1-2, with TRBD1 identical over 9 bases. The V gene's germline CDR1 is KGHSH and CDR2 LQKENI. The junction had 6 bases not matched to a gene; V was cut back by 3 bases and J by 7 bases. The CDR3 contains 14 residues. CDR3 coding DNA: TGTGCCAGCTCACCTTCGGACAGGGGAGGTGGCTACACCTTC. Translated, it gives CASSPSDRGGGYTF.

This chain joins TRBV11-2 and TRBJ2-1, with 9 nucleotides matching TRBD2. The CDR3 is made up of 15 amino acids. Germline lookup yields CDR1 SGHAT and CDR2 FQNNGV. V lost 4 bases, J lost 16 bases, and 17 bases stayed unmatched. CDR3 residues: CASSSTGGGAWFNFF. The CDR3 DNA reads TGTGCCAGCAGCTCGACCGGCGGGGGGGCCTGGTTCAACTTCTTC. Full variable domain (outside the CDR3, taken from reference TRBV11-2 and TRBJ2-1): EAGVAQSPRYKIIEKRQSVAFWCNPISGHATLYWYQQILGQGPKLLIQFQNNGVVDDSQLPKDRFSAERLKGVDSTLKIQPAKLEDSAVYLCASSSTGGGAWFNFFGPGTRLTVL.

The rearrangement uses TRBV28 and TRBJ2-7; D unclear. This CDR3 contains 12 residues. Germline V gene lookup returns CDR1 MDHEN and CDR2 SYDVKM. The V and J ends lost 3 bases and 5 bases respectively, with 8 bases between them. The CDR3 DNA reads TGTGCCAGCAGTTTGGTACAAGACGAGCAGTACTTC. Translation gives CASSLVQDEQYF.